This T cell receptor beta chain was retrieved from a study of T cell changes during pregnancy in multiple sclerosis. Trimming stripped 4 bases from V and 4 bases from J, with 17 bases between. Germline CDR1 SGHVS, CDR2 FQNEAQ. The CDR3 loop spans 15 amino acids. Only in-frame clones appear in the TCRdb table, and some are missing; sequencing was by immunoSEQ multiplex PCR. The sample lists approximately 50,000 clones, approximately 94% occurring once. The V call is TRBV7-8, the J call TRBJ2-7; possibly TRBD2 for D (5 bases). The TCR originated in a female donor with multiple sclerosis, enrolled in a pregnancy study. This specimen was CD4+ T cells from peripheral blood mononuclear cells, taken in the third trimester of pregnancy. Here the CDR3 reads CASSSQAPGYYEQYF. Here the CDR3 DNA reads TGTGCCAGCAGCTCCCAGGCCCCGGGGTATTACGAGCAGTACTTC. Together with reference TRBV7-8 and TRBJ2-7, the CDR3 gives the full variable domain: GAGVSQSPRYKVAKRGQDVALRCDPISGHVSLFWYQQALGQGPEFLTYFQNEAQLDKSGLPSDRFFAERPEGSVSTLKIQRTQQEDSAVYLCASSSQAPGYYEQYFGPGTRLTVT.